This is a list of T cell receptor beta chains from one sample in a study of blood T cell repertoires in COVID-19. TCRdb's table, derived via immunoSEQ multiplex PCR, lists solely in-frame clones and lacks some. The table has some 260,000 clones, about 81% seen once. The sample consisted of PBMCs or T cells enriched from blood (not recorded which). These receptors all come from a young man with acute COVID-19. Both conserved end residues are part of each CDR3. The D gene is left open where the match is weak. Expanded clones get a size class; other rows say once, few or many, or leave the size out.

TRBJ2-5 NA NA TRBV21-1 CASSKKGGAGETQYF TGTGCCAGCAGCAAAAAGGGAGGGGCTGGGGAGACCCAGTACTTC
TRBJ1-1 NA NA TRBV6-5 CASLTQAPYGEAFF TGTGCCAGCTTGACACAGGCTCCCTACGGTGAAGCTTTCTTT
TRBJ1-2 NA NA TRBV5-5 CASSFGPGNGYTF TGTGCCAGCAGCTTTGGGCCAGGGAATGGCTACACCTTC
TRBJ2-5 NA TRBD2 TRBV7-6 CASSLGLAGGGETQYF TGTGCCAGCAGCTTAGGCCTAGCGGGGGGCGGGGAGACCCAGTACTTC
TRBJ1-5 NA NA TRBV6-5 CASRLAVDQPQHF TGTGCCAGCCGGTTGGCGGTCGATCAGCCCCAGCATTTT
TRBJ2-1 NA NA TRBV14 CASSQGRGRDSYNEQFF TGTGCCAGCAGCCAAGGGCGAGGCAGGGACTCCTACAATGAGCAGTTCTTC
TRBJ1-2 NA NA TRBV10-1 CASSESPEHRRGYTF TGCGCCAGCAGTGAGTCTCCGGAACACCGGAGGGGCTACACCTTC
TRBJ2-1 NA TRBD2 TRBV7-2 CASSSQSGGFYNEQFF TGTGCCAGCAGCTCCCAAAGCGGGGGGTTCTACAATGAGCAGTTCTTC
TRBJ2-1 once NA TRBV20-1 CSASRGVTYNEQFF TGCAGTGCTAGTCGCGGGGTGACCTACAATGAGCAGTTCTTC
TRBJ2-1 NA NA TRBV16 CASSQYRSYNEQFF TGTGCCAGCAGCCAATATCGCTCCTACAATGAGCAGTTCTTC
TRBJ1-1 NA NA TRBV2 CASSIQGMRSTEAFF TGTGCCAGCAGCATTCAGGGGATGAGGAGCACTGAAGCTTTCTTT
TRBJ1-5 NA NA TRBV29-1 CSAGDNLAQHF TGCAGCGCCGGGGACAACTTGGCCCAGCATTTT
TRBJ1-5 NA NA TRBV4-2 CASSQEGQWNNQPQHF TGTGCCAGCAGCCAAGAGGGGCAGTGGAACAATCAGCCCCAGCATTTT
TRBJ1-2 NA NA TRBV29-1 CSGDRSHYGYTF TGCAGCGGCGACAGGTCCCACTATGGCTACACCTTC
TRBJ1-1 few NA TRBV28 CASSTRRSEAFF TGTGCCAGCAGCACTAGGCGGAGTGAAGCTTTCTTT